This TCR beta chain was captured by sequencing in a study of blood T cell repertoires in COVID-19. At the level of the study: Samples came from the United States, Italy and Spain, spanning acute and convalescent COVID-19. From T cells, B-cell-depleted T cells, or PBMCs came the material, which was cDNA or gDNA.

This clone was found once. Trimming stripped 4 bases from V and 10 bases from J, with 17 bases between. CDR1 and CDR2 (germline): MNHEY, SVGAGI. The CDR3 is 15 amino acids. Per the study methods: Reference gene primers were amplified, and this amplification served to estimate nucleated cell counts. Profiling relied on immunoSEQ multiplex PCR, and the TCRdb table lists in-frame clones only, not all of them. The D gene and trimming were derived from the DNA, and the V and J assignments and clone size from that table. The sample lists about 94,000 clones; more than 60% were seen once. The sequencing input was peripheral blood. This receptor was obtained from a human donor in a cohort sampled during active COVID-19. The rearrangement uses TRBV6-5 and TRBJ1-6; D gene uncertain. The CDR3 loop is CASSSTRRGGSPLHF. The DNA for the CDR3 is TGTGCCAGCAGTTCCACGAGGCGGGGAGGATCACCCCTCCACTTT.